This TCR beta chain was captured in a study of blood T cell repertoires in COVID-19. Overall study context: COVID-19 samples collected from the United States, Italy and Spain covered acute and convalescent phases.

Allocation to cohorts depended on clinical history reported by the participants. For recovered donors of Cohort 3, there were two negative PCRs, clearance, or symptom resolution. The CDR3 is 16 amino acids. Germline-derived CDR1 and CDR2 are SNHLY and FYNNEI. V lost 5 bases, J lost 4 bases, and 6 bases stayed unmatched. Libraries were prepared by immunoSEQ multiplex PCR; TCRdb keeps only in-frame clonotypes and omits some of them. The table records 150,000 or so clones, 75% to 90% of them present only once. The sample consisted of PBMCs or T cells enriched from blood (not recorded which). J is TRBJ2-3 and V is TRBV2, with 13 bases aligning to TRBD2. The sequence was collected from a woman aged 55-69 years who had recovered from COVID-19. The CDR3 is CASSPLAGGLSDTQYF. Here the CDR3 DNA reads TGTGCCAGCAGTCCACTAGCGGGGGGGCTCTCAGATACGCAGTATTTT.